The T cell receptor (beta chain) under discussion was sequenced for a study of blood T cell repertoires in COVID-19. Study-level background: Italy, Spain and the United States were the sources of the convalescent and acute COVID-19 samples. Sources were T cells, B-cell-depleted T cells, or PBMCs; the material itself was cDNA or gDNA.

The V gene's germline CDR1 is LNHDA and CDR2 SQIVND (reference sequence). The CDR3 is made up of 16 amino acids. J lost 1 base, V lost 4 bases, and 4 bases had no gene match. In the authors' workflow: Reference gene primer amplification gave nucleated cell count estimates. Some clones are missing from TCRdb's copy, which holds only in-frame ones; the method was immunoSEQ multiplex PCR. From that table come the V and J calls and clone size; the DNA was used to work out D and trimming. Among approximately 230,000 clones listed, 79% were seen once. This clonotype was obtained from a woman aged 40 to 55 with active or convalescent COVID-19. The sample consisted of peripheral blood. V usage is TRBV19 and J usage is TRBJ2-2; 9 nucleotides match TRBD1. CDR3 bases: TGTGCCAGTAGTACTGCGGACAGGGGGAACACCGGGGAGCTGTTTTTT. It translates to CASSTADRGNTGELFF.